This TCR beta chain was obtained from a study of cytomegalovirus exposure and HLA in healthy donors. Germline V gene data show CDR1 as GTSNPN and CDR2 as SVGIG (reference sequence). V lost 3 bases and J 0 bases, leaving 12 bases between the germline ends. CDR3 length equals 15 residues. 13 Jbeta primers and 60 Vbeta primers were used for the PCR. Assay used: immunoSEQ multiplex PCR; TCRdb lists only in-frame clones, some missing. The sample records fewer than 200,000 clones, approximately 80% being singletons. Healthy bone marrow donors formed the donor group. The source is a female donor in good health and CMV-seronegative. The sequencing input was PBMCs. The chain links TRBV30 to TRBJ1-5; the D gene is possibly TRBD1 (6 bases). The CDR3 bases are TGTGCCTGGAGCGCAGGGGCGACTAGCAATCAGCCCCAGCATTTT. Its protein is CAWSAGATSNQPQHF. The variable domain in full, with the rest retrieved from reference TRBV30 and TRBJ1-5, is SQTIHQWPATLVQPVGSPLSLECTVEGTSNPNLYWYRQAAGRGLQLLFYSVGIGQISSEVPQNLSASRPQDRQFILSSKKLLLSDSGFYLCAWSAGATSNQPQHFGDGTRLSIL.